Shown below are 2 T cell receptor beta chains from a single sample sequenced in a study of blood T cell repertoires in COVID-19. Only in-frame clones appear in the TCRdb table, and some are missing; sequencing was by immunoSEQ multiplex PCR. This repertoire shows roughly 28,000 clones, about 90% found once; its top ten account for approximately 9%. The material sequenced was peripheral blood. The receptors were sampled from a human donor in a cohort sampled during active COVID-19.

CDR3 coding DNA: TGTGCCAGCAGCCAGGGACAGGCGGATCAGCCCCAGCATTTT. Translation: CASSQGQADQPQHF. The rearrangement uses TRBV4-2 and TRBJ1-5; 8 bases are a match to TRBD1. With V trimmed by 3 bases and J by 5 bases, 3 bases remained unmatched. There are 14 residues in the CDR3. Germline V gene sequence: CDR1 LGHNA, CDR2 YNFKEQ.

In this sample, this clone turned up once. As DNA, the CDR3 is TGTGCCAGCAGATCGACCGGGACAGGGTCGAACGAGCAGTACTTC. Translation: CASRSTGTGSNEQYF. The rearrangement links TRBV28 to TRBJ2-7; 9 nucleotides align to TRBD1. The CDR3 extends over 15 amino acids. Unmatched junction bases numbered 11, after V lost 6 bases and J lost 5 bases. From germline, CDR1 is MDHEN and CDR2 SYDVKM.